This T cell receptor beta chain was documented in a study of T cell responses to AZD1222 COVID-19 vaccine. Looking at the study overall: Second-dose recipients at about 4 or about 12 weeks were treated as one pooled group.

The CDR3 runs 15 residues. Only a few counts were recorded for this clone. Method: immunoSEQ multiplex PCR; TCRdb's copy keeps in-frame clones and lacks some. The data contain 99,000 or so clones, 89% of them singletons. Sequenced here: peripheral blood, sampled on day 0 of AZD1222 vaccination. This sequence was found in an adult in good health. The chain links TRBV21-1 to TRBJ1-1. TRBV21-1 is a known pseudogene. In nucleotides, the CDR3 is TGTGCCAGCAGCAAGTGGGGTAAGCCGAACACTGAAGCTTTCTTT. The encoded protein is CASSKWGKPNTEAFF.